This TCR beta chain was identified during a study of cytomegalovirus exposure and HLA in healthy donors. Findings and limits, study-wide: In terms of immune exposure information, only CMV serostatus was available. There was a cluster of highly shared sequence variants that was likely a sequencing artifact. Earlier results showed most TCR beta V segments being productive about 87% or about 30% of the time. The authors listed around 150 TCR beta chains as cytomegalovirus-associated.

V was pared by 8 bases and J by 1 base, with 5 bases of the junction left unmatched. The CDR3 extends over 15 amino acids. In germline, CDR1 is MDHEN, CDR2 SYDVKM. With 60 Vbeta and 13 Jbeta primers, the PCR was carried out. Data came from immunoSEQ multiplex PCR; TCRdb stores just in-frame clones and leaves some out. The sample yields fewer than 110,000 clones, 60% to 70% seen once. This clone was found a few times. Antigen unknown. The rearrangement uses TRBV28 and TRBJ1-1, with 12 nucleotides matching TRBD1. The TCR originated in a woman aged 45 to 65 in good health and CMV-seronegative. Sequenced sample: PBMCs. DNA of the CDR3: TGTGCCAGCTTGGGACAGGGGGCGGGGAACACTGAAGCTTTCTTT. This codes for CASLGQGAGNTEAFF.